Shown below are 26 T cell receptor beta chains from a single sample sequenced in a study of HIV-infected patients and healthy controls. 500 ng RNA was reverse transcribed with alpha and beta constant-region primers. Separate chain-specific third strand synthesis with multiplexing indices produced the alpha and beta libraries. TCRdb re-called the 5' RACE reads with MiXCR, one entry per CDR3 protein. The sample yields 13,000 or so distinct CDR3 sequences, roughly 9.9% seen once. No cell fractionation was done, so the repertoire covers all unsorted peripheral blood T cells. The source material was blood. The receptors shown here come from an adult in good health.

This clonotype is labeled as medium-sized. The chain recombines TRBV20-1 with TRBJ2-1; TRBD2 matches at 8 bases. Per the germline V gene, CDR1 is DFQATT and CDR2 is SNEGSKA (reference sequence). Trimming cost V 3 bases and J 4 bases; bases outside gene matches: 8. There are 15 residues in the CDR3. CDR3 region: CSASNVLAGYNEQFF. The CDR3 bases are TGCAGTGCTAGTAACGTGCTAGCGGGTTACAATGAGCAGTTCTTC.

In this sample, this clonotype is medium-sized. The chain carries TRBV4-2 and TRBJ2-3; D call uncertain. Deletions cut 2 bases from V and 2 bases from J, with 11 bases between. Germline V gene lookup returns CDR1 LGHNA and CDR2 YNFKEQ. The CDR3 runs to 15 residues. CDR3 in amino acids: CASSQNNGYTDTQYF. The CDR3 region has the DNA TGTGCCAGCAGCCAAAACAACGGGTACACAGATACGCAGTATTTT.

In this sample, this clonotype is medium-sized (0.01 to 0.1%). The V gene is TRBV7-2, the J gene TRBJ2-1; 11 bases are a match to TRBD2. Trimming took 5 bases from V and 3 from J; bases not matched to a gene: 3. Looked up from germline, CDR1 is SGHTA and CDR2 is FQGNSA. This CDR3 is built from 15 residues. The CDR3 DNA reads TGTGCCAGCAGCATACTAGCGGGGGTCTACAATGAGCAGTTCTTC. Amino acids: CASSILAGVYNEQFF. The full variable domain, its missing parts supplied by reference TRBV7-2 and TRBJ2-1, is GAGVSQSPSNKVTEKGKDVELRCDPISGHTALYWYRQSLGQGLEFLIYFQGNSAPDKSGLPSDRFSAERTGGSVSTLTIQRTQQEDSAVYLCASSILAGVYNEQFFGPGTRLTVL.

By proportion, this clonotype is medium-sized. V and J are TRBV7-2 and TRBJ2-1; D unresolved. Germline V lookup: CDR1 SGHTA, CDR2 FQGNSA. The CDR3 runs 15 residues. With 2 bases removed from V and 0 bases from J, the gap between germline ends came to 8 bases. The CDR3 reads CASSLKPNSYNEQFF. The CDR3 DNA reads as TGTGCCAGCAGCTTAAAGCCTAACTCCTACAATGAGCAGTTCTTC.

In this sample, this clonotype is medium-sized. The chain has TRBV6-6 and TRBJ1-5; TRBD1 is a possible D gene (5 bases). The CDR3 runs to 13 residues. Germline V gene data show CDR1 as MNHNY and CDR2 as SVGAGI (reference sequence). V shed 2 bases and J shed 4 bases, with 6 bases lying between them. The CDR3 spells CASSYAGNQPQHF. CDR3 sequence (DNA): TGTGCCAGCAGTTACGCAGGGAATCAGCCCCAGCATTTT.

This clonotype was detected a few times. The CDR3, as DNA: TGCAGTGCTAGAGATGGGGGGCAGGGGGACACTGAAGCTTTCTTT. Amino acid sequence: CSARDGGQGDTEAFF. V gene TRBV20-1 combines with J gene TRBJ1-1; TRBD1 agrees at 7 bases. Germline assignment: CDR1 DFQATT and CDR2 SNEGSKA (reference sequence). The CDR3 has 15 residues. Trimming cost V 0 bases and J 3 bases; bases outside gene matches: 7.

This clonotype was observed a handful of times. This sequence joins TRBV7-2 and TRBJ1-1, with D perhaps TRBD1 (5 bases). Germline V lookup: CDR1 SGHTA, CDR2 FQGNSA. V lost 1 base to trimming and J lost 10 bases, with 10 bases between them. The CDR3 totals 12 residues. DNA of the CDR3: TGTGCCAGCAGCTTAGAAGGGGTCGGAGCTTTCTTT. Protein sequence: CASSLEGVGAFF.

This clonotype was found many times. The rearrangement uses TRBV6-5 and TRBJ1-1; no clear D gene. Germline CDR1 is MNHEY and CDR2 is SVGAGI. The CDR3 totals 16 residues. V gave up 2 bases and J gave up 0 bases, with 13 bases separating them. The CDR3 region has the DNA TGTGCCAGCAGTTACAGGGCGCGGACCTTGAACACTGAAGCTTTCTTT. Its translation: CASSYRARTLNTEAFF.

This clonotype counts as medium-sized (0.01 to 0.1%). The CDR3 nucleotides read TGTGCCAGCAGCTCGACTCCAGCGGGAGTCCCAGATACGCAGTATTTT. Translation gives CASSSTPAGVPDTQYF. V gene TRBV11-2 combines with J gene TRBJ2-3; 8 bases match TRBD2. The germline CDR1 and CDR2 sequences are SGHAT and FQNNGV. The CDR3 has 16 residues. Unmatched junction bases numbered 10, after V lost 4 bases and J lost 4 bases. The full variable domain, its missing parts supplied by reference TRBV11-2 and TRBJ2-3, is EAGVAQSPRYKIIEKRQSVAFWCNPISGHATLYWYQQILGQGPKLLIQFQNNGVVDDSQLPKDRFSAERLKGVDSTLKIQPAKLEDSAVYLCASSSTPAGVPDTQYFGPGTRLTVL.

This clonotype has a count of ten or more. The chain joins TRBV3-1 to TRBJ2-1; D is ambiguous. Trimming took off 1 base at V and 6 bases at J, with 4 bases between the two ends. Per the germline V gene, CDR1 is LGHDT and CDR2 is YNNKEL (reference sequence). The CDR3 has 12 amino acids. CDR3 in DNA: TGTGCCAGCAGCCAAGGTCCCAATGAGCAGTTCTTC. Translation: CASSQGPNEQFF.

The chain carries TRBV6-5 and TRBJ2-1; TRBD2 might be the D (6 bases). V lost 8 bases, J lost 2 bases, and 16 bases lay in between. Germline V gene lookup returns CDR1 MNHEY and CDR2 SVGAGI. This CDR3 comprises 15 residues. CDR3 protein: CASSGTRGAYNEQFF. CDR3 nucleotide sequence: TGTGCCAGCTCTGGGACTCGAGGGGCCTACAATGAGCAGTTCTTC.

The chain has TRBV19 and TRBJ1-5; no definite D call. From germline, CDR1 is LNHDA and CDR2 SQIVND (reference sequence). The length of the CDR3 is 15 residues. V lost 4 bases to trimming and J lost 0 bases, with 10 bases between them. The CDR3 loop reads CASSSDADSNQPQHF. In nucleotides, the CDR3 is TGTGCCAGTAGTAGCGACGCGGATAGCAATCAGCCCCAGCATTTT.

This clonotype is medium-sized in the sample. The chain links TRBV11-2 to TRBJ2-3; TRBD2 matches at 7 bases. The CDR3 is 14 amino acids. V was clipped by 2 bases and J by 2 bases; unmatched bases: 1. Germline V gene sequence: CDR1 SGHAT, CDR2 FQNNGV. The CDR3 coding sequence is TGTGCCAGCAGCTTACGACTAGCCACAGATACGCAGTATTTT. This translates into CASSLRLATDTQYF.

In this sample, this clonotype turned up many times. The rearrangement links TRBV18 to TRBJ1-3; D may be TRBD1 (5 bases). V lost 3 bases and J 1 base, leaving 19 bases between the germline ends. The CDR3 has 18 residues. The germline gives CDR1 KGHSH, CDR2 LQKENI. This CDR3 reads CASSPRDSSSGSGNTIYF. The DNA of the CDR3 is TGTGCCAGCTCACCCAGGGACTCCTCAAGTGGGTCTGGAAACACCATATATTTT.

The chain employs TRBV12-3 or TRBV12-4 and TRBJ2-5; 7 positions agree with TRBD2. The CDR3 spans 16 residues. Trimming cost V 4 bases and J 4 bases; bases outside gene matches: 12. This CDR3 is CASSSWGRDLRETQYF. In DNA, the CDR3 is TGTGCCAGCAGTTCTTGGGGGAGGGATCTCCGAGAGACCCAGTACTTC.

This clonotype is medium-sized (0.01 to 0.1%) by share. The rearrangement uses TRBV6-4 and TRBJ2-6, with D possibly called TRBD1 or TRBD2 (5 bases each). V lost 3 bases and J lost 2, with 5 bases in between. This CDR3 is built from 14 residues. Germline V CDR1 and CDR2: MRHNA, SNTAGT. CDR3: CASSEGAGANVLTF. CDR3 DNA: TGTGCCAGCAGTGAGGGGGCTGGGGCCAACGTCCTGACTTTC.

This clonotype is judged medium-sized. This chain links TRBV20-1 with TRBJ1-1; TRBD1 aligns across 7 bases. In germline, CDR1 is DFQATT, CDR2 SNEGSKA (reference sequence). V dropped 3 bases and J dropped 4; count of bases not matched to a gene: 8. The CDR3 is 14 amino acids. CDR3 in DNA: TGCAGTGCTAGTATTGGGACAGTCGCCACTGAAGCTTTCTTT. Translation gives CSASIGTVATEAFF.

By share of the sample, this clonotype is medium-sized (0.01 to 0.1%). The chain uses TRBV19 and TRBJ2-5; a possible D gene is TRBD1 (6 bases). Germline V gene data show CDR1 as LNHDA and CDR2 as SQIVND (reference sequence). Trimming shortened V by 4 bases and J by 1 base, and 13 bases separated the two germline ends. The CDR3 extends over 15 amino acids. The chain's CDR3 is CASSKGHSGQETQYF. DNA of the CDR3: TGTGCCAGTAGTAAGGGACACTCCGGCCAAGAGACCCAGTACTTC.

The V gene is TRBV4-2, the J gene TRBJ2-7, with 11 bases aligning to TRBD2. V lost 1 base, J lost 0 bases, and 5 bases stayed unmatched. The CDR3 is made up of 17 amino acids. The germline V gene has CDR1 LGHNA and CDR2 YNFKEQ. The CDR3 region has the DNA TGTGCCAGCAGCCAAGTACTAGCGGGAGCCACCTCCTACGAGCAGTACTTC. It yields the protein CASSQVLAGATSYEQYF.

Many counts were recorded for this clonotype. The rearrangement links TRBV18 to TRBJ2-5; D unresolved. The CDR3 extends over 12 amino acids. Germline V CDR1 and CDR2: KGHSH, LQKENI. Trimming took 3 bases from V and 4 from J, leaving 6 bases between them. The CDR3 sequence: CASSPAAETQYF. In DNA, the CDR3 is TGTGCCAGCTCACCTGCTGCAGAGACCCAGTACTTC.

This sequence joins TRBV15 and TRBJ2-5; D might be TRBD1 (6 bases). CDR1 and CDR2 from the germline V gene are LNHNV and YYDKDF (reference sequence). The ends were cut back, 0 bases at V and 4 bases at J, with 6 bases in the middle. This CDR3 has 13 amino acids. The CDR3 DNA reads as TGTGCCACCAGCAGAGACAGGGGAGAGACCCAGTACTTC. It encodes CATSRDRGETQYF.

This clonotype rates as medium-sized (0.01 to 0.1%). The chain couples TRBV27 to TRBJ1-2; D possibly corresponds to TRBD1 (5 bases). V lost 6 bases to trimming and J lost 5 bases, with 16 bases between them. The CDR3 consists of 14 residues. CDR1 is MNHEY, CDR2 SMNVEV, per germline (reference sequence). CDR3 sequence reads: CASRPTGRGYGYTF. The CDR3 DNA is TGTGCCAGCAGACCTACAGGCCGGGGTTATGGCTACACCTTC.

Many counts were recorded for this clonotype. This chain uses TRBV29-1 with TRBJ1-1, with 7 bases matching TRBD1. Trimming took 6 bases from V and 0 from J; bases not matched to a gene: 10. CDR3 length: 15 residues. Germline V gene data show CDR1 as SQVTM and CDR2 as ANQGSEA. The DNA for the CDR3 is TGCAGCGTCGGTGACAGGGAGCCTATGAACACTGAAGCTTTCTTT. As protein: CSVGDREPMNTEAFF.

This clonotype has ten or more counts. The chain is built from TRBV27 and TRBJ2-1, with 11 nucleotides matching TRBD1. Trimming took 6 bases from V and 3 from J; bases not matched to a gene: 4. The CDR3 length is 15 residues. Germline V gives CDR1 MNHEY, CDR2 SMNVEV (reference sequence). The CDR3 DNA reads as TGTGCCAGCAGATTGGGACAGGGGGTCTACAATGAGCAGTTCTTC. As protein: CASRLGQGVYNEQFF.

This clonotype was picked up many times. CDR3 in amino acids: CAWATGPGGRAFF. Here the CDR3 DNA reads TGTGCCTGGGCCACAGGGCCAGGGGGTCGTGCTTTCTTT. The genes are TRBV30 and TRBJ1-1; 7 bases are shared with TRBD1. This CDR3 is built from 13 residues. Trimming removed 5 bases from V and 11 bases from J; junction bases left unmatched: 14. From germline, CDR1 is GTSNPN and CDR2 SVGIG (reference sequence).

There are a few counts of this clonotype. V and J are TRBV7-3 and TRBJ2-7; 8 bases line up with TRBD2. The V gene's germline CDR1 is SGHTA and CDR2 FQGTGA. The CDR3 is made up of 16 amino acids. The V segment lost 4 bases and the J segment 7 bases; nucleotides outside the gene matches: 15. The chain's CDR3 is CASSSRRGSGNREQYF. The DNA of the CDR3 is TGTGCCAGCAGCTCACGAAGAGGTAGCGGGAATCGTGAGCAGTACTTC.